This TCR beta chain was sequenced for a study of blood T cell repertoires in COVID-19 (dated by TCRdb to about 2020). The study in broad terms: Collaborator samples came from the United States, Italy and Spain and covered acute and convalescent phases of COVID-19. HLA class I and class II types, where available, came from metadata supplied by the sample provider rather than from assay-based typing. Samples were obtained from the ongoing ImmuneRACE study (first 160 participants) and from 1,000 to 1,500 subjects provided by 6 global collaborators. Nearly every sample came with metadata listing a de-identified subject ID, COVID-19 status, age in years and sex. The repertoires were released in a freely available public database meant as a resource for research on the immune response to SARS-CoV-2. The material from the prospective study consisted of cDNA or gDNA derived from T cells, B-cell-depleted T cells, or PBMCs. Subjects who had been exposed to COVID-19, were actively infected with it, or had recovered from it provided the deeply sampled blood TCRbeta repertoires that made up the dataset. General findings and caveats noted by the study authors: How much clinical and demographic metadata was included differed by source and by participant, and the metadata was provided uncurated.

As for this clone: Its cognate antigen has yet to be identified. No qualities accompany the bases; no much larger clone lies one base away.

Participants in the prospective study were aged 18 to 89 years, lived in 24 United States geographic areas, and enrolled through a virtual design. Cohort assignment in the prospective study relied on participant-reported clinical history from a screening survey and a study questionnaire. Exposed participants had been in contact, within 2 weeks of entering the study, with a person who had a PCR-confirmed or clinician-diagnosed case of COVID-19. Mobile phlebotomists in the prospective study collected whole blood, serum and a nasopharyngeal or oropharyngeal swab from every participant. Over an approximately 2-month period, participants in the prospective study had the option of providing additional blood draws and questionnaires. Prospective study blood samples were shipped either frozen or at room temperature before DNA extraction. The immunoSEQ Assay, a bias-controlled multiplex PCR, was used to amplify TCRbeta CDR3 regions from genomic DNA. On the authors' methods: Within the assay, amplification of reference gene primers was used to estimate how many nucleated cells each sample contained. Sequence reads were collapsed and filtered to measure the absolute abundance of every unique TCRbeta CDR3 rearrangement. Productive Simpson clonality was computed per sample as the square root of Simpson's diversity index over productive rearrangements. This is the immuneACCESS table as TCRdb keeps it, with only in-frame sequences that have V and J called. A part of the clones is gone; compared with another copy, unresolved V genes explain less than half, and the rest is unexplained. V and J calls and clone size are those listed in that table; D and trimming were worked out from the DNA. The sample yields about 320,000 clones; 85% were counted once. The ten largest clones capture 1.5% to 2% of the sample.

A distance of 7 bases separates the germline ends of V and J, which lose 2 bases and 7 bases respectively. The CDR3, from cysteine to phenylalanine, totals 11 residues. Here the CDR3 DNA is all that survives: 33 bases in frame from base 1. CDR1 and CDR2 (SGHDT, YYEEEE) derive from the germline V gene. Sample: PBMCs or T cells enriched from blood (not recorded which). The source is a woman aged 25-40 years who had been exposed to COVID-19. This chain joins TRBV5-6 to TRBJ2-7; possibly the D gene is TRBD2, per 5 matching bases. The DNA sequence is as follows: TGTGCCAGCAGCTTAGAGGGTGAGCAGTACTTC. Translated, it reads CASSLEGEQYF.